A single sample gave rise to the 2 T cell receptor beta chains below, sequenced in a study of blood T cell repertoires in COVID-19. Sequencing was performed with immunoSEQ multiplex PCR; in TCRdb, only in-frame clones are kept and a portion is missing. The sample has 72,000 or so clones, 75% to 90% seen once. Specimen: peripheral blood. All receptors come from a woman of 80 years or more with active or convalescent COVID-19.

The chain links TRBV19 to TRBJ1-6; D is ambiguous. The CDR3 length is 16 residues. V was cut by 3 bases and J by 7 bases, with 16 bases left in between. Germline CDR1 reads LNHDA; CDR2 reads SQIVND (reference sequence). CDR3 protein: CASSMREDWRNSPLHF. CDR3 bases: TGTGCCAGTAGTATGAGGGAAGATTGGCGGAATTCACCCCTCCACTTT. Filled out from reference TRBV19 and TRBJ1-6, the complete variable domain reads DGGITQSPKYLFRKEGQNVTLSCEQNLNHDAMYWYRQDPGQGLRLIYYSQIVNDFQKGDIAEGYSVSREKKESFPLTVTSAQKNPTAFYLCASSMREDWRNSPLHFGNGTRLTVT.

The sample holds one count of this clone. This rearrangement joins TRBV6-5 to TRBJ1-1; tentative D call: TRBD1 (6 bases). V was pared by 6 bases and J by 10 bases, with 12 bases between. The CDR3 totals 11 residues. Germline lookup yields CDR1 MNHEY and CDR2 SVGAGI. CDR3 in DNA: TGTGCCAGCAGCCCAGGGGTTGCAGCTTTCTTT. It translates to CASSPGVAAFF.